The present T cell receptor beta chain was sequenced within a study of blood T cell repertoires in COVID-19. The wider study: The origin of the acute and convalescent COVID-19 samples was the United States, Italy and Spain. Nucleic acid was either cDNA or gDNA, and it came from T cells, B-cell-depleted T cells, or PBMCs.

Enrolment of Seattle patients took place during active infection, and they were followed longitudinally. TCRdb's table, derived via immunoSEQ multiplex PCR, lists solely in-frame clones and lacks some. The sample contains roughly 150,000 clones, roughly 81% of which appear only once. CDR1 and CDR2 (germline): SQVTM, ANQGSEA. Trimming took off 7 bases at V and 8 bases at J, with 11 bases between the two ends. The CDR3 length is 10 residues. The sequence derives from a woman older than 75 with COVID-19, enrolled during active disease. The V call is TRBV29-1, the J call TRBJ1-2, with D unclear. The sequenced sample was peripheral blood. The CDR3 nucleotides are TGCAGCGCCCTTTCGGAGGGCTACACCTTC. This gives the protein CSALSEGYTF. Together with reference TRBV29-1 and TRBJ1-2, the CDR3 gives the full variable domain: SAVISQKPSRDICQRGTSLTIQCQVDSQVTMMFWYRQQPGQSLTLIATANQGSEATYESGFVIDKFPISRPNLTFSTLTVSNMSPEDSSIYLCSALSEGYTFGSGTRLTVV.